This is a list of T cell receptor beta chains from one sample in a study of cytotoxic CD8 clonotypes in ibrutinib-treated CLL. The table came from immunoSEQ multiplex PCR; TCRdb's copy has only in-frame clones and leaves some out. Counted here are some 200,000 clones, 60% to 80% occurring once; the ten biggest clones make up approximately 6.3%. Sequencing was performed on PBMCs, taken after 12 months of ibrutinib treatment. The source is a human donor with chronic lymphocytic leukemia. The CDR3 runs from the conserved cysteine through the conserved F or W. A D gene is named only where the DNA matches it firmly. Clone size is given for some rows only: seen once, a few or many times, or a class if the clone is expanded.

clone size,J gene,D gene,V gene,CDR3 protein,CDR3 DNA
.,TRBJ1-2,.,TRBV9,CASSPRGGDNYGYTF,TGTGCCAGCAGCCCCCGGGGAGGGGATAACTATGGCTACACCTTC
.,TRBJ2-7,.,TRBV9,CASSPGGSGEQYF,TGTGCCAGCAGCCCCGGGGGTTCGGGGGAGCAGTACTTC
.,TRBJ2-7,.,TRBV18,CASSPAPGGIREQYF,TGTGCCAGCTCACCCGCCCCCGGGGGAATAAGGGAGCAGTACTTC
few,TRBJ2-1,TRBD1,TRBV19,CASSIFRRQGARNEQFF,TGTGCCAGTAGTATATTTAGACGACAGGGGGCGAGGAATGAGCAGTTCTTC
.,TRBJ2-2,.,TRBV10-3,CAISGTGELFF,TGTGCCATCAGTGGAACCGGGGAGCTGTTTTTT
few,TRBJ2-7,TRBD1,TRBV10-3,CAIRGTGDEQYF,TGTGCCATCAGGGGGACAGGGGACGAGCAGTACTTC
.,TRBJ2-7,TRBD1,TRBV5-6,CASSLGGTGGHEQYF,TGTGCCAGCAGCTTAGGCGGGACAGGGGGCCACGAGCAGTACTTC
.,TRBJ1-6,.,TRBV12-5,CASGQGQPNSPLHF,TGTGCTAGTGGTCAAGGACAACCTAATTCACCCCTCCACTTT
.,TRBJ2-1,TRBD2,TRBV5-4,CASSFSGANEQFF,TGTGCCAGCAGCTTTAGCGGGGCCAATGAGCAGTTCTTC
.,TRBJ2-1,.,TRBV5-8,CASSFSLINEQFF,TGTGCCAGCAGCTTTAGTCTAATCAATGAGCAGTTCTTC
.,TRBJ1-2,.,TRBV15,CATSRDLGVLLPGYTF,TGTGCCACCAGCAGAGACCTGGGGGTACTCCTTCCAGGCTACACCTTC
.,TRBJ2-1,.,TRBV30,CAWSVRFHNEQFF,TGTGCCTGGAGTGTTCGGTTTCACAATGAGCAGTTCTTC
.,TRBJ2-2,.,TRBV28,CASSLMWNGELFF,TGTGCCAGCAGTTTAATGTGGAACGGGGAGCTGTTTTTT
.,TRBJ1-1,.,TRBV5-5,CASSPLGGMNTEAFF,TGTGCCAGCAGCCCCCTGGGGGGAATGAACACTGAAGCTTTCTTT
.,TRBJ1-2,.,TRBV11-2,CASSLGQGDYGYTF,TGTGCCAGCAGCTTAGGGCAGGGAGACTATGGCTACACCTTC
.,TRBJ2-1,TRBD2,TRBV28,CASTRRGTLDNEQFF,TGTGCCAGCACCCGGCGGGGGACTCTAGACAATGAGCAGTTCTTC
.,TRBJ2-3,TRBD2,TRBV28,CASSSPASGRARMQYF,TGTGCCAGCAGCTCCCCAGCTAGCGGGAGGGCCCGGATGCAGTATTTT
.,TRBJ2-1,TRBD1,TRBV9,CASTGRGQAPYNEQFF,TGTGCCAGCACAGGGAGAGGACAGGCCCCCTACAATGAGCAGTTCTTC
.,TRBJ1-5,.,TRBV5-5,CASSLGPSQGPQHF,TGTGCCAGCAGCTTGGGTCCCAGCCAAGGGCCCCAGCATTTT
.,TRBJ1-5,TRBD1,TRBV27,CASSLTGGLQPQHF,TGTGCCAGCAGTTTAACAGGGGGCTTACAGCCCCAGCATTTT
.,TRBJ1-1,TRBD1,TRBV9,CASSVGGGEGTEAFF,TGTGCCAGCAGCGTAGGAGGGGGCGAGGGGACTGAAGCTTTCTTT
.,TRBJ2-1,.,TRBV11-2,CASSLTGAANEQFF,TGTGCCAGCAGCTTGACGGGGGCAGCCAATGAGCAGTTCTTC
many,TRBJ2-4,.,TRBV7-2,CASSRTTGSYIQYF,TGTGCCAGCAGTAGAACCACAGGGTCTTACATTCAGTACTTC
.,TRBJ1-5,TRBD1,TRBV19,CASSRRDRLSNQPQHF,TGTGCCAGTAGTCGACGGGACAGGCTTAGCAATCAGCCCCAGCATTTT
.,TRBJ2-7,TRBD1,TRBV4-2,CASSQERTGLDF,TGTGCCAGCAGCCAGGAACGGACAGGGTTGGACTTC
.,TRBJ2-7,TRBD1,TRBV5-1,CASSFGQGAILAEQYF,TGCGCCAGCAGCTTCGGACAGGGGGCCATTCTTGCCGAGCAGTACTTC
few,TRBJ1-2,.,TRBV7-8,CASSLPSKASRTF,TGTGCCAGCAGCTTACCATCGAAAGCCTCCCGCACCTTC
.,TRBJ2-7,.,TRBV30,CAWSVRGVGEQYF,TGTGCCTGGAGTGTTAGAGGGGTAGGCGAGCAGTACTTC
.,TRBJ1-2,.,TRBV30,CASPLWVTAGYTF,TGTGCCTCCCCCCTTTGGGTGACGGCTGGCTACACCTTC
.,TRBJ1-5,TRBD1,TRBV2,CASSRDRDNKQPQHF,TGTGCCAGCAGTCGGGACAGGGATAATAAACAGCCCCAGCATTTT
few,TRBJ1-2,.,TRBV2,CASSEQTASYGYTF,TGTGCCAGCAGTGAACAGACAGCATCTTATGGCTACACCTTC
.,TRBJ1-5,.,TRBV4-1,CASSPPLRGADQPQHF,TGCGCCAGCAGCCCTCCCTTAAGAGGCGCTGACCAGCCCCAGCATTTT
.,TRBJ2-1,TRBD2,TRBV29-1,CSVPLGEGWGNEQFF,TGCAGCGTTCCTCTTGGGGAGGGTTGGGGCAATGAGCAGTTCTTC
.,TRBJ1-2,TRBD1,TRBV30,CAWSQDRANYGYTF,TGTGCCTGGAGCCAAGACAGGGCCAACTATGGCTACACCTTC